This TCR beta chain was observed in a study of CD8 T cells in ankylosing spondylitis. General study points: From matched ankylosing spondylitis synovial fluid, disease-linked clones were reportedly recovered at significantly enriched levels.

TCRdb ran MiXCR on the 5' RACE reads and lists one entry per CDR3 protein. The sample yields roughly 160,000 distinct CDR3 sequences, approximately 10% seen once. The germline V gene encodes CDR1 MGHRA and CDR2 YSYEKL. The V segment lost 3 bases and the J segment 8 bases; nucleotides outside the gene matches: 7. This CDR3 is built from 14 residues. Turning to this clonotype: Its antigen is unknown.

V gene TRBV4-1 combines with J gene TRBJ2-1; TRBD1 agrees at 7 bases. Sequenced input: blood, either unsorted or a sorted T cell fraction (not recorded which). The TCR comes from a female donor with ankylosing spondylitis or in good health (not recorded which). The DNA of the CDR3 is TGCGCCAGCAGCCAGACAGGGTTCAGGGATGAGCAGTTCTTC. Translated, it gives CASSQTGFRDEQFF.